Included here is one T cell receptor beta chain sequence, with context. Antigen unknown. Libraries were prepared by immunoSEQ multiplex PCR; TCRdb keeps only in-frame clonotypes and omits some of them. The sample lists about 2.4 million clones, approximately 93% occurring once. These data originate in a study of shared clonotypes between healthy human individuals. Study-level results: Clonotypes shared by all four sorted-subset donors had higher generation probabilities than non-shared clonotypes.

The CDR3 spans 13 residues. CDR1 and CDR2 (germline): GTSNPN, SVGIG (reference sequence). The germline V and J ends were trimmed by 3 bases and 6 bases, with 15 bases remaining between them. Material: naive CD4+ T cells from PBMCs. Subset of the sample: CD45RA+ positively selected. This rearrangement joins TRBV30 to TRBJ2-7; D possibly corresponds to TRBD2 (6 bases). The TCR was taken from a man aged 18 to 30 in good health. Some clones in this sample may be carry-over from other donors' samples. CDR3: CAWSPGTSGEQYF. CDR3 nucleotide sequence: TGTGCCTGGAGCCCTGGGACTTCCGGCGAGCAGTACTTC.